A single sample is the source of the 21 T cell receptor beta chains below, sequenced in a study of blood T cell repertoires in COVID-19. The repertoire was sequenced with immunoSEQ multiplex PCR; TCRdb's copy has only in-frame clones and lacks some. The sample has fewer than 300,000 clones; about 85% are singletons. The sequenced material came from peripheral blood. Every receptor here comes from a human donor with COVID-19, enrolled during active disease. The donor label of this sample is uncertain.

The gene calls are TRBV5-5 and TRBJ2-6, with a possible D match to TRBD1 (6 bases). The CDR3 length is 17 residues. V shed 5 bases and J shed 0 bases, with 15 bases lying between them. Germline CDR1 SGHKS, CDR2 YYEKEE (reference sequence). Written as DNA, the CDR3 is TGTGCCAGCAGTTTGACAGGAACCAGCTCTGGGGCCAACGTCCTGACTTTC. Its protein is CASSLTGTSSGANVLTF.

The chain has TRBV7-3 and TRBJ2-2, with TRBD2 as a possible D gene (6 bases). The CDR3 contains 15 residues. V gave up 5 bases and J gave up 6 bases, with 16 bases separating them. Germline loops: CDR1 SGHTA, CDR2 FQGTGA. The CDR3: CASSPRLGEAGELFF. The CDR3 nucleotides read TGTGCCAGCAGCCCTCGTCTTGGGGAGGCCGGGGAGCTGTTTTTT.

The chain employs TRBV5-8 and TRBJ1-1, with TRBD1 matching over 8 bases. With V trimmed by 4 bases and J by 3 bases, 5 bases remained unmatched. The CDR3 totals 14 residues. CDR1 is SGHTS, CDR2 YDEGEE, per germline. This chain's CDR3 is CASSRIQGDTEAFF. CDR3 sequence (DNA): TGTGCCAGCAGCCGAATACAGGGGGACACTGAAGCTTTCTTT.

V usage is TRBV10-3 and J usage is TRBJ1-1; 7 bases align to TRBD1. V shed 3 bases and J 6 bases; nucleotides not matched to a gene: 10. This CDR3 is built from 15 residues. The germline gives CDR1 ENHRY, CDR2 SYGVKD. The CDR3 DNA sequence: TGTGCCATCAGTGAAGGTGAAGACAGGGCACCTGAAGCTTTCTTT. The encoded protein is CAISEGEDRAPEAFF.

There are a few counts of this clone. V and J are TRBV5-1 and TRBJ2-2; D is possibly TRBD1 (6 bases). The CDR3 runs to 15 residues. Trimming took off 0 bases at V and 4 bases at J, with 10 bases between the two ends. Per germline, CDR1 SGHRS and CDR2 YFSETQ. For the CDR3, the DNA is TGCGCCAGCAGCTTGGGAGGGGGTCCCACCGGGGAGCTGTTTTTT. Residues: CASSLGGGPTGELFF. The full variable domain, with the rest looked up from reference TRBV5-1 and TRBJ2-2, is KAGVTQTPRYLIKTRGQQVTLSCSPISGHRSVSWYQQTPGQGLQFLFEYFSETQRNKGNFPGRFSGRQFSNSRSEMNVSTLELGDSALYLCASSLGGGPTGELFFGEGSRLTVL.

This clone has more than one count but fewer than ten. This chain links TRBV7-2 with TRBJ1-3, with TRBD1 as a possible D gene (5 bases). V lost 0 bases, J lost 0 bases, and 9 bases lay in between. Germline V CDR1 and CDR2: SGHTA, FQGNSA. This CDR3 comprises 16 residues. CDR3 sequence: CASSLAGADSGNTIYF. As DNA, the CDR3 is TGTGCCAGCAGCTTAGCAGGGGCCGACTCTGGAAACACCATATATTTT.

The chain links TRBV9 to TRBJ1-4, with 7 bases fitting TRBD1. The CDR3 is made up of 16 amino acids. V was clipped by 5 bases and J by 8 bases; unmatched bases: 15. Per germline, CDR1 SGDLS and CDR2 YYNGEE. The CDR3 region is CASSIDSTPGGEKLFF. CDR3 coding DNA: TGTGCCAGCAGTATCGACAGCACCCCAGGGGGGGAAAAACTGTTTTTT. Full variable domain (missing parts from reference TRBV9 and TRBJ1-4): DSGVTQTPKHLITATGQRVTLRCSPRSGDLSVYWYQQSLDQGLQFLIQYYNGEERAKGNILERFSAQQFPDLHSELNLSSLELGDSALYFCASSIDSTPGGEKLFFGSGTQLSVL.

The rearrangement links TRBV7-9 to TRBJ2-3; 7 bases fit TRBD2. V lost 5 bases, J lost 6 bases, and 8 bases stayed unmatched. The CDR3 is 14 residues long. The germline CDR1 and CDR2 sequences are SEHNR and FQNEAQ (reference sequence). CDR3 sequence reads: CASSLERDRDTQYF. DNA of the CDR3: TGTGCCAGCAGCCTCGAGCGGGATCGGGATACGCAGTATTTT.

V usage is TRBV6-5 and J usage is TRBJ2-5; 9 bases map to TRBD1. V lost 2 bases, J lost 6 bases, and 7 bases stayed unmatched. Germline V lookup: CDR1 MNHEY, CDR2 SVGAGI. The CDR3 runs 15 residues. The CDR3 spells CASSYTYGQGKTQYF. The CDR3 DNA reads as TGTGCCAGCAGTTACACTTATGGACAGGGGAAGACCCAGTACTTC.

This chain joins TRBV12-2 and TRBJ1-1; TRBD1, the table's D call, lacks a check against the DNA. TRBV12-2 is marked as a pseudogene. There are 18 residues in the CDR3. The CDR3 DNA sequence: TGTGCAAGTCGCTTAGAGCCAACTTATTCAGACATGAACACTGAAGCTTTCTTT. Translation gives CASRLEPTYSDMNTEAFF.

The rearrangement uses TRBV6-1 and TRBJ1-1; 8 nucleotides agree with TRBD1. The CDR3 spans 14 residues. Germline V gene data show CDR1 as MNHNS and CDR2 as SASEGT. With 3 bases clipped from V and 3 bases from J, the junction kept 3 bases outside the gene matches. The CDR3 region is CASSEQGADTEAFF. The CDR3 DNA reads as TGTGCCAGCAGTGAGCAGGGGGCCGACACTGAAGCTTTCTTT.

The chain recombines TRBV23-1 with TRBJ1-1; TRBD1 matches 7 bases. TRBV23-1 falls under the ORF class, with uncertain function. V lost 5 bases, J lost 6 bases, and 9 bases stayed unmatched. This CDR3 is 14 amino acids long. CDR3 residues: CASSISGTVAEAFF. The DNA for the CDR3 is TGCGCCAGCAGTATTTCCGGGACAGTGGCTGAAGCTTTCTTT.

The V and J genes are TRBV5-5 and TRBJ2-6; 7 bases are a match to TRBD2. Per germline, CDR1 SGHKS and CDR2 YYEKEE (reference sequence). The CDR3 runs to 19 residues. V gave up 0 bases and J gave up 2 bases; unmatched junction bases: 11. CDR3 nucleotide sequence: TGTGCCAGCAGCTTGGTGCAGGGAGGGAGGCAAACTGGGGCCAACGTCCTGACTTTC. This sequence encodes CASSLVQGGRQTGANVLTF.

The chain has TRBV5-1 and TRBJ2-1, with 13 bases that match TRBD2. Germline V gene lookup returns CDR1 SGHRS and CDR2 YFSETQ. Germline trimming cut 5 bases from V and 0 bases from J; bases unmatched to any gene: 8. The CDR3 extends over 18 amino acids. CDR3 amino acids: CASRPGTSGTYSYNEQFF. Here the CDR3 DNA reads TGCGCCAGCAGACCCGGGACTAGCGGGACCTACTCCTACAATGAGCAGTTCTTC.

This clone was counted only a few times. This chain joins TRBV6-2 or TRBV6-3 and TRBJ2-5, with D possibly matching TRBD2 (7 bases). The V end was cut by 4 bases, the J end by 7 bases, with 13 bases between. Germline V gene data show CDR1 as MNHEY and CDR2 as SVGEGT. This CDR3 has 13 amino acids. The CDR3 is CASSLAGEGTQYF. CDR3 sequence (DNA): TGTGCCAGCAGTTTAGCAGGGGAGGGGACCCAGTACTTC.

Written as DNA, the CDR3 is TGTGCCAGCAGTTACGAGGCAGGGGGCTCCTATAGCAATCAGCCCCAGCATTTT. As protein: CASSYEAGGSYSNQPQHF. This chain joins TRBV6-2 or TRBV6-3 and TRBJ1-5, with 8 bases aligning to TRBD1. V was pared by 2 bases and J by 0 bases, with 9 bases of the junction left unmatched. The length of the CDR3 is 18 residues. Germline V gene data show CDR1 as MNHEY and CDR2 as SVGEGT.

This sequence joins TRBV4-1 and TRBJ1-6, with a possible D match to TRBD1 (5 bases). The germline V gene has CDR1 MGHRA and CDR2 YSYEKL. The CDR3 spans 14 residues. Trimming cost V 0 bases and J 8 bases, with 8 bases left between them. The CDR3 loop is CASSQDTGYSPLHF. In DNA, the CDR3 is TGCGCCAGCAGCCAAGATACAGGATATTCACCCCTCCACTTT.

The count of this clone is one. J is TRBJ1-1 and V is TRBV5-1; D gene uncertain. Trimming stripped 0 bases from V and 1 base from J, with 13 bases between. This CDR3 comprises 16 residues. Germline CDR1 and CDR2: SGHRS and YFSETQ. The CDR3 reads CASSLGETYSNTEAFF. The DNA for the CDR3 is TGCGCCAGCAGCTTGGGAGAAACCTACTCGAACACTGAAGCTTTCTTT.

The count of this clone is one. The CDR3 sequence is CASSETSGRARQYF. The CDR3 bases are TGTGCCAGCAGCGAGACTAGCGGGAGAGCGAGGCAGTACTTC. This chain joins TRBV7-3 and TRBJ2-7; 12 bases fit TRBD2. The CDR3 has 14 residues. Germline V lookup: CDR1 SGHTA, CDR2 FQGTGA. The ends lost 5 bases at V and 9 bases at J; junction bases unmatched: 8.

The chain employs TRBV14 and TRBJ2-3; 8 nucleotides match TRBD2. Germline V gene data show CDR1 as SGHDN and CDR2 as FVKESK. The V segment lost 3 bases and the J segment 4 bases; nucleotides outside the gene matches: 9. CDR3 length equals 16 residues. The CDR3 region is CASSQGSGSKADTQYF. CDR3 coding DNA: TGTGCCAGCAGCCAGGGGAGCGGGAGTAAAGCAGATACGCAGTATTTT. The full variable domain, in which reference TRBV14 and TRBJ2-3 provide the parts outside the CDR3, is EAGVTQFPSHSVIEKGQTVTLRCDPISGHDNLYWYRRVMGKEIKFLLHFVKESKQDESGMPNNRFLAERTGGTYSTLKVQPAELEDSGVYFCASSQGSGSKADTQYFGPGTRLTVL.

This chain uses TRBV6-5 with TRBJ1-2; 10 positions agree with TRBD1. Unmatched junction bases numbered 5, after V lost 2 bases and J lost 8 bases. The CDR3 runs 14 residues. Germline CDR1 and CDR2: MNHEY and SVGAGI. CDR3 in DNA: TGTGCCAGCAGTTACGGACAGGGGGTAGGAGGCTACACCTTC. Translation gives CASSYGQGVGGYTF.